The TCR beta chain under discussion was sequenced for a study of radiotherapy plus CTLA-4 blockade in lung cancer. Clones were read by immunoSEQ multiplex PCR, and TCRdb kept only the in-frame ones, dropping some. This table holds about 48,000 clones, 86% found once. Patients with chemo-refractory metastatic non-small-cell lung cancer received focal radiation plus CTLA-4 blockade with ipilimumab. Trimming pared 5 bases from V and 1 base from J, leaving 11 bases between. Germline CDR1 LNHDA, CDR2 SQIVND (reference sequence). The CDR3 is 14 residues long. The J gene is TRBJ1-1, the V gene TRBV19; unclear D gene. This clonotype was sampled from a human donor with non-small cell lung cancer that progressed on radiotherapy plus ipilimumab. Some clones in this sample may be carry-over from other donors' samples. Sequencing was performed on peripheral blood, taken from a patient treated with radiotherapy plus ipilimumab. This CDR3 is CASSSRSQNTEAFF. The CDR3 DNA reads as TGTGCCAGTAGTTCCCGCAGTCAGAACACTGAAGCTTTCTTT. The whole variable domain, remainder taken from reference TRBV19 and TRBJ1-1, is DGGITQSPKYLFRKEGQNVTLSCEQNLNHDAMYWYRQDPGQGLRLIYYSQIVNDFQKGDIAEGYSVSREKKESFPLTVTSAQKNPTAFYLCASSSRSQNTEAFFGQGTRLTVV.